This TCR beta chain was captured by sequencing in a study of blood T cell repertoires in COVID-19. The wider study: Nucleic acid was either cDNA or gDNA, and it came from T cells, B-cell-depleted T cells, or PBMCs.

V dropped 2 bases and J dropped 1 base, with 5 bases sitting between them. Germline CDR1 is SGHTA and CDR2 is FQGNSA. CDR3 length: 14 residues. Authors' methods: Amplification with reference gene primers provided the estimates of nucleated cell counts. The repertoire was sequenced with immunoSEQ multiplex PCR; TCRdb's copy has only in-frame clones and lacks some. V and J calls plus clone size are reproduced from that table; the DNA served to infer D and trimming. The table has about 91,000 clones, 70% to 90% seen once; the top ten hold roughly 8.1%. V usage is TRBV7-2 and J usage is TRBJ2-2; D is unclear. The source of this sequence is a woman aged 70-85 years with acute or convalescent COVID-19. The sample taken for sequencing was peripheral blood. CDR3 protein: CASSLSRNTGELFF. Here the CDR3 DNA reads TGTGCCAGCAGCTTATCGAGGAACACCGGGGAGCTGTTTTTT.